Each of the 3 T cell receptor beta chains below was sequenced from the same sample in a study of blood T cell repertoires in COVID-19. TCRdb's copy holds only in-frame clones and misses some; the assay was immunoSEQ multiplex PCR. The sample has some 340,000 clones, 87% seen once. Sequencing input: PBMCs or T cells enriched from blood (not recorded which). These receptors were collected from a woman in her thirties who had recovered from COVID-19.

This clone is a singleton in its sample. The rearrangement links TRBV6-5 to TRBJ1-3, with D maybe TRBD1 (5 bases). V was pared by 2 bases and J by 4 bases, with 9 bases between. The V gene's germline CDR1 is MNHEY and CDR2 SVGAGI. The CDR3 consists of 14 residues. The CDR3 sequence: CASSYDSSGNTIYF. The CDR3 DNA is TGTGCCAGCAGTTACGACAGTTCAGGAAACACCATATATTTT.

The rearrangement links TRBV19 to TRBJ1-6; the match to TRBD1 covers 8 bases. Germline CDR1 LNHDA, CDR2 SQIVND (reference sequence). Trimming removed 5 bases from V and 11 bases from J; junction bases left unmatched: 8. The CDR3 runs to 14 residues. The CDR3 DNA follows: TGTGCCAGTAGTCCCGGACAGGGTACTCCACCCCTCCACTTT. Amino acid sequence: CASSPGQGTPPLHF. The full variable domain, completed using reference TRBV19 and TRBJ1-6, is DGGITQSPKYLFRKEGQNVTLSCEQNLNHDAMYWYRQDPGQGLRLIYYSQIVNDFQKGDIAEGYSVSREKKESFPLTVTSAQKNPTAFYLCASSPGQGTPPLHFGNGTRLTVT.

The chain couples TRBV7-2 to TRBJ2-7; 8 positions match TRBD2. From germline, CDR1 is SGHTA and CDR2 FQGNSA. After removal of 2 bases from V and 2 bases from J, the junction contained 2 bases not matched to a gene. CDR3 length equals 14 residues. CDR3 sequence (DNA): TGTGCCAGCAGCTTAAGTAGCGGGACCTACGAGCAGTACTTC. Translation: CASSLSSGTYEQYF.